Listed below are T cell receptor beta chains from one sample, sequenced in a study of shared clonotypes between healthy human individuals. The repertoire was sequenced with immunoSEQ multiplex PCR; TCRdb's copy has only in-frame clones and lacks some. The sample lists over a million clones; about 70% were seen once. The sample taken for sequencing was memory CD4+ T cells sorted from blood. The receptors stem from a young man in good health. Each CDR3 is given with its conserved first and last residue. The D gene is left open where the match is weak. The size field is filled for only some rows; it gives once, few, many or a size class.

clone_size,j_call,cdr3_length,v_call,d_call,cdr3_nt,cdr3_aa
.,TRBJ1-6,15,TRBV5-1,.,TGCGCCAGCAGCTTGGAGGGCCTGTCTAATTCACCCCTCCACTTT,CASSLEGLSNSPLHF
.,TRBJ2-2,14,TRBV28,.,TGTGCCAGCAGTTTAACAGGGAAGGGCGGGGAGCTGTTTTTT,CASSLTGKGGELFF
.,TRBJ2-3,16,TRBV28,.,TGTGCCAGCAGTTCCCCTGGTAGCGAGACCACAGATACGCAGTATTTT,CASSSPGSETTDTQYF
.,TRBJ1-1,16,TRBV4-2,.,TGTGCCAGCAGCCAAGTCAGGGGTCCCATGAACACTGAAGCTTTCTTT,CASSQVRGPMNTEAFF
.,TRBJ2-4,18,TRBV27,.,TGTGCCAGCTCGCCGGGAACCACAAAGGTCCGAACCAAAAACATTCAGTACTTC,CASSPGTTKVRTKNIQYF
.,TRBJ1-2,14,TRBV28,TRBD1,TGTGCCAGCAGTCCTAGGACAGGGATTGGTGGCTACACCTTC,CASSPRTGIGGYTF
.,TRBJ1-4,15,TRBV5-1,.,TGCGCCAGCAGCTTGTGGGCGGACACGAATGAAAAACTGTTTTTT,CASSLWADTNEKLFF
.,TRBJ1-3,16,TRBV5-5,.,TGTGCCAGCTCTCCCGGGCCACTAAGCTCTGGAAACACCATATATTTT,CASSPGPLSSGNTIYF
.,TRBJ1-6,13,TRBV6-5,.,TGTGCCAGCAGTAGGGTTCGGAATTCACCCCTCCACTTT,CASSRVRNSPLHF
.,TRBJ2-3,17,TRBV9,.,TGTGCCAGCAGCGTAGCTCAGGGGGGGTTGGGCACAGATACGCAGTATTTT,CASSVAQGGLGTDTQYF
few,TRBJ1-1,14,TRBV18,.,TGTGCCAGCACCCCAGGGGTCCTGAACACTGAAGCTTTCTTT,CASTPGVLNTEAFF
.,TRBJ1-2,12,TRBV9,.,TGTGCCAGCAGCCGGGACGGCTATGGCTACACCTTC,CASSRDGYGYTF
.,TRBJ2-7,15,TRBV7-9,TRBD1,TGTGCCAGCAGCCCAACCGGGACAGGGCGCTACGAGCAGTACTTC,CASSPTGTGRYEQYF
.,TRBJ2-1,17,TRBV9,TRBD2,TGTGCCAGCAGTGCGGGAACAGCGGGGGCCCAAGTTCGTGAGCAGTTCTTC,CASSAGTAGAQVREQFF
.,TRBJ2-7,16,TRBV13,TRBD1,TGTGCCAGCAGCTGGGACAGCGGTAGGGGATCCTACGAGCAGTACTTC,CASSWDSGRGSYEQYF
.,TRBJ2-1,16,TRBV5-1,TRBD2,TGCGCCAGCAGCCGGACTAGCGGGGGGACCTACAATGAGCAGTTCTTC,CASSRTSGGTYNEQFF
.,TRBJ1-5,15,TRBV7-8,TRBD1,TGTGCCAGCAGCCTGGGAGGGGGCTGGAATCAGCCCCAGCATTTT,CASSLGGGWNQPQHF
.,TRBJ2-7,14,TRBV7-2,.,TGTGCCAGCAGCTTAATGTCTAGCAGCTACGAGCAGTACTTC,CASSLMSSSYEQYF
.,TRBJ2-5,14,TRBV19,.,TGTGCCAGTAGCACCAGGGTGGGCCAAGAGACCCAGTACTTC,CASSTRVGQETQYF
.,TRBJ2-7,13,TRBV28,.,TGTGCCAGCAGTTCCCCGGGCCCTTACGAGCAGTACTTC,CASSSPGPYEQYF
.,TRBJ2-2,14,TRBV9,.,TGTGCCAGCAGCGTAGGTCTTAGTACCGGGGAGCTGTTTTTT,CASSVGLSTGELFF
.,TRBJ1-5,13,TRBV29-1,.,TGCAGCGTTGGCCAGGGTAGCAATCAGCCCCAGCATTTT,CSVGQGSNQPQHF
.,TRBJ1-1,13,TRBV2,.,TGTGCCAGCAGTGAAGAGAGGGACACTGAAGCTTTCTTT,CASSEERDTEAFF
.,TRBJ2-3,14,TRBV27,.,TGTGCCAGCAGTTACAGCATTAACACAGATACGCAGTATTTT,CASSYSINTDTQYF
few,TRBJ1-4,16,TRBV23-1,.,TGCGCCAGCAGTCAATCGAGCAGTCTGGGAAATGAAAAACTGTTTTTT,CASSQSSSLGNEKLFF
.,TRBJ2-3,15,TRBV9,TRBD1,TGTGCCAGCAGCGCGACAGGGGGCTACACAGATACGCAGTATTTT,CASSATGGYTDTQYF
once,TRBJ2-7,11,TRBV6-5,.,TGTGCCACCGCATCGGGGGCTCAGCAGTACTTC,CATASGAQQYF
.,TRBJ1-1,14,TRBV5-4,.,TGTGCCAGCAGAAAGACGCCTCAGCACACTGAAGCTTTCTTT,CASRKTPQHTEAFF
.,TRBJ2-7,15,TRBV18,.,TGTGCCAGCTCCTCAACCCGGGGGCAGAAGGACGAGCAGTACTTC,CASSSTRGQKDEQYF
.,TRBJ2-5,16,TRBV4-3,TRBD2,TGCGCCAGCAGCCAAGATTCCACGGGAGGGCAAGAGACCCAGTACTTC,CASSQDSTGGQETQYF
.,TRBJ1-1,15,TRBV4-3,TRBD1,TGCGCCAGCAGCCAAGGGACAGGGCGAGACACTGAAGCTTTCTTT,CASSQGTGRDTEAFF
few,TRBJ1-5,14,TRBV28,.,TGTGCCAGCAGTGTCCCTCAGGGGCGGCAGCCCCAGCATTTT,CASSVPQGRQPQHF
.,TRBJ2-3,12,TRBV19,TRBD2,TGTGCCAGTAGTATGGTAGCGGGTACGCAGTATTTT,CASSMVAGTQYF
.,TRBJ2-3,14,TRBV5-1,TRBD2,TGCGCCAGCACGACTAGCGGGTATTCGGATACGCAGTATTTT,CASTTSGYSDTQYF
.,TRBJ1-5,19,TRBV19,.,TGTGCCAGTAGTATAGCCTCAGGGAGGAAGATCGGTAGCAATCAGCCCCAGCATTTT,CASSIASGRKIGSNQPQHF
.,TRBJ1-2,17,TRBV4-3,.,TGCGCCAGCAGCCAAGAGGGGGGTTTGGGGGCCCACTATGGCTACACCTTC,CASSQEGGLGAHYGYTF
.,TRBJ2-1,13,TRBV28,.,TGTGCCAGTTATAAGGGATCGCGGAATGAGCAGTTCTTC,CASYKGSRNEQFF
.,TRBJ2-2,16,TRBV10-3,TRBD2,TGTGCCATCACCGCCAGCGGGGGGCTTGGAGCCGGGGAGCTGTTTTTT,CAITASGGLGAGELFF
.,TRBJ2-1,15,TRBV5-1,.,TGCGCCAGCAGCCCCATGAGCGTCGGGAGCGATGAGCAGTTCTTC,CASSPMSVGSDEQFF
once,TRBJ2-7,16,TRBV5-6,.,TGTGCCAGCAGCAGTGCGGACGGGGGAAACTCCTACGAGCAGTACTTC,CASSSADGGNSYEQYF